These 31 T cell receptor beta chains originate from one sample sequenced in a study of CD8+ T cells in alopecia areata. Specified treatment: oral pan-JAK inhibitor, 5-10 mg twice daily. RNA was isolated and reverse transcribed to cDNA, the sequencing template. Clones were read by immunoSEQ multiplex PCR, and TCRdb kept only the in-frame ones, dropping some. The sample contains about 210,000 clones, 50% to 75% of which appear only once. The starting material was CD4+ T cells sorted from blood, obtained at week 4, from a patient treated with tofacitinib. All receptors derive from a human donor with alopecia areata.

V is TRBV4-1 and J is TRBJ2-5, with D hard to call. This CDR3 spans 14 amino acids. Trimming cost V 3 bases and J 5 bases, with 13 bases left between them. Germline V lookup: CDR1 MGHRA, CDR2 YSYEKL. The CDR3 DNA reads TGCGCCAGCAGCCAGCCAAGGGCCGGGGAGACCCAGTACTTC. Translation: CASSQPRAGETQYF.

The V and J genes are TRBV4-1 and TRBJ1-1; D remains ambiguous. The ends were cut back, 1 base at V and 2 bases at J, with 14 bases in the middle. The germline V gene has CDR1 MGHRA and CDR2 YSYEKL. The CDR3 runs to 16 residues. The CDR3 DNA reads as TGCGCCAGCAGCCAAGGTCTGTCGACACCCAACACTGAAGCTTTCTTT. Its protein product is CASSQGLSTPNTEAFF.

This clone was seen more than once but under ten times. V is TRBV6-5 and J is TRBJ1-5, with D maybe TRBD1 (6 bases). The germline V gene has CDR1 MNHEY and CDR2 SVGAGI. The CDR3 consists of 15 residues. V was pared by 6 bases and J by 0 bases, with 12 bases between. As DNA, the CDR3 is TGTGCCAGCAGCCTGGACAGCCTTAGCAATCAGCCCCAGCATTTT. Its translation: CASSLDSLSNQPQHF.

The chain carries TRBV2 and TRBJ1-2, with TRBD1 matching 8 bases. The V gene's germline CDR1 is SNHLY and CDR2 FYNNEI. The J segment lost 4 bases and the V segment lost 6 bases, leaving 4 bases of the junction unmatched. This CDR3 contains 13 residues. Written as DNA, the CDR3 is TGTGCCAGCAGAGGACAGGGCCCCTATGGCTACACCTTC. Amino acid sequence: CASRGQGPYGYTF.

This clone was detected a few times. The chain links TRBV25-1 to TRBJ2-4; the D gene is possibly TRBD1 (6 bases). V dropped 3 bases and J dropped 9 bases, with 15 bases sitting between them. Germline V CDR1 and CDR2: MGHDK, SYGVNS. The CDR3 runs to 14 residues. CDR3 DNA sequence: TGTGCCAGCAGTGATCGGCACAGGGCAAGCATTCAGTACTTC. This translates into CASSDRHRASIQYF.

This clone was counted a few times. The chain links TRBV5-4 to TRBJ2-3, with 9 bases that match TRBD2. V shed 4 bases, J shed 1 base, and the junction held 16 bases outside the gene matches. The germline gives CDR1 SGHNT, CDR2 YYREEE (reference sequence). The CDR3 extends over 19 amino acids. The CDR3, as DNA: TGTGCCAGCAGCCCCGGATGGGGCGGGGGGGCCGGGGGCACAGATACGCAGTATTTT. It specifies CASSPGWGGGAGGTDTQYF.

This chain links TRBV5-1 with TRBJ2-3; TRBD1 agrees at 12 bases. With V trimmed by 1 base and J by 7 bases, 4 bases remained unmatched. Per germline, CDR1 SGHRS and CDR2 YFSETQ. The CDR3 has 15 amino acids. The CDR3: CASSLRGTGGNTQYF. The CDR3 DNA reads TGCGCCAGCAGCTTGAGAGGGACAGGGGGCAATACGCAGTATTTT.

The chain has TRBV29-1 and TRBJ1-3, with TRBD1 identical over 8 bases. The V gene's germline CDR1 is SQVTM and CDR2 ANQGSEA. The CDR3 sequence is 16 residues long. J gave up 4 bases and V 3 bases, and 11 bases lay outside the gene matches. As DNA, the CDR3 is TGCAGCGTTGATCTCGGCAGGGGGCTTTCCGGAAACACCATATATTTT. As protein: CSVDLGRGLSGNTIYF.

This clone was counted between two and nine times. The chain couples TRBV29-1 to TRBJ1-4, with unresolved D. V gave up 5 bases and J gave up 8 bases, with 6 bases separating them. CDR1 and CDR2 from the germline V gene are SQVTM and ANQGSEA. This CDR3 contains 10 residues. The CDR3 bases are TGCAGCGTTCGAGGAGAAAAACTGTTTTTT. This translates into CSVRGEKLFF. The whole variable domain, remainder taken from reference TRBV29-1 and TRBJ1-4, is SAVISQKPSRDICQRGTSLTIQCQVDSQVTMMFWYRQQPGQSLTLIATANQGSEATYESGFVIDKFPISRPNLTFSTLTVSNMSPEDSSIYLCSVRGEKLFFGSGTQLSVL.

The rearrangement uses TRBV23-1 and TRBJ1-5, with D perhaps TRBD1 (6 bases). TRBV23-1 is an open reading frame whose function is uncertain. The V and J ends lost 3 bases and 0 bases respectively, with 15 bases between them. This CDR3 is built from 17 residues. In DNA, the CDR3 is TGCGCCAGCAGTCATTACGACAGGAGATATAGCAATCAGCCCCAGCATTTT. Amino acid sequence: CASSHYDRRYSNQPQHF.

With respect to this clone: The same CDR3 can be traced to other DNA sequences in this sample. V gene TRBV7-2 combines with J gene TRBJ1-5; D ambiguous. The germline V gene has CDR1 SGHTA and CDR2 FQGNSA. V was cut by 4 bases and J by 2 bases, with 6 bases left in between. The CDR3 has 13 amino acids. This chain's CDR3 is CASSSRGNQPQHF. The CDR3 region has the DNA TGTGCCAGCAGCTCTCGGGGCAATCAGCCCCAGCATTTT.

The gene calls are TRBV5-1 and TRBJ2-6; D call uncertain. This CDR3 comprises 15 residues. V shed 0 bases and J shed 2 bases, with 6 bases lying between them. CDR1 is SGHRS and CDR2 is YFSETQ in the germline V gene. As DNA, the CDR3 is TGCGCCAGCAGCTTGGGGAATACTGGGGCCAACGTCCTGACTTTC. Its translation: CASSLGNTGANVLTF.

This clone was detected a few times. The chain uses TRBV29-1 and TRBJ2-3, with D tentatively TRBD2 (5 bases). Trimming took 6 bases from V and 5 from J, leaving 15 bases between them. The CDR3 loop spans 13 amino acids. Germline CDR1 reads SQVTM; CDR2 reads ANQGSEA. Written as DNA, the CDR3 is TGCAGCGTGACAAGGGCAGGAGGAGATACGCAGTATTTT. Residues: CSVTRAGGDTQYF.

There are a few counts of this clone. The junction differs from germline at one of its ends, possibly a read error. The chain uses TRBV7-9 and TRBJ2-7; the D is unclear. This CDR3 is 12 amino acids long. Germline V CDR1 and CDR2: SEHNR, FQNEAQ (reference sequence). The CDR3: CARSWASYEQYF. The CDR3 region has the DNA TGTGCCAGGAGCTGGGCCTCCTACGAGCAGTACTTC.

The chain combines TRBV29-1 with TRBJ1-1; D not resolved. Germline assignment: CDR1 SQVTM and CDR2 ANQGSEA. This CDR3 contains 13 residues. Trimming took 6 bases from V and 1 from J, leaving 12 bases between them. The CDR3 DNA sequence: TGCAGCGTCGACCAGCCGAGGAACACTGAAGCTTTCTTT. Translating it yields CSVDQPRNTEAFF.

This clone occurred a few times. The chain uses TRBV29-1 and TRBJ1-6; TRBD1 is a possible D gene (5 bases). The CDR3 covers 15 residues. Germline values: CDR1 SQVTM, CDR2 ANQGSEA. V was pared by 4 bases and J by 6 bases, with 16 bases between. CDR3 loop: CSVAKTAGVNSPLHF. CDR3 DNA: TGCAGCGTTGCGAAGACAGCGGGAGTTAATTCACCCCTCCACTTT.

In its sample, this clone was seen once. J is TRBJ1-5 and V is TRBV29-1; D call uncertain. Germline CDR1 and CDR2: SQVTM and ANQGSEA. The CDR3 is 12 residues long. Between the trimmed V and J ends, which lost 4 bases and 0 bases, there was a span of 4 bases. The CDR3 region is CSVGNSNQPQHF. CDR3 nucleotides: TGCAGCGTTGGCAATAGCAATCAGCCCCAGCATTTT. The whole variable domain, filled in from reference TRBV29-1 and TRBJ1-5, reads SAVISQKPSRDICQRGTSLTIQCQVDSQVTMMFWYRQQPGQSLTLIATANQGSEATYESGFVIDKFPISRPNLTFSTLTVSNMSPEDSSIYLCSVGNSNQPQHFGDGTRLSIL.

CDR3 in DNA: TGCGCCAGCAGCTTGAGACCACGGGAGACCCAGTACTTC. Its translation is CASSLRPRETQYF. The J gene is TRBJ2-5, the V gene TRBV5-1; D gene unclear. Germline CDR1 is SGHRS and CDR2 is YFSETQ. This CDR3 region has 13 residues. The V end was cut by 1 base, the J end by 5 bases, with 9 bases between.

CDR3 in DNA: TGCGCCAGCAAAGCCGCGGAAAGCACAGATACGCAGTATTTT. It translates to CASKAAESTDTQYF. The chain carries TRBV5-1 and TRBJ2-3, with D unclear. The germline gives CDR1 SGHRS, CDR2 YFSETQ. The V end lost 6 bases, the J end lost 0 bases, and 11 bases lay between the germline ends. The CDR3 runs 14 residues.

The J gene is TRBJ2-3, the V gene TRBV9, with unresolved D. Germline lookup yields CDR1 SGDLS and CDR2 YYNGEE. The ends were cut back, 2 bases at V and 10 bases at J, with 14 bases in the middle. The CDR3 has 13 amino acids. The CDR3 loop reads CASSVGTNIPQYF. DNA of the CDR3: TGTGCCAGCAGCGTGGGAACTAATATCCCGCAGTATTTT.

This clone showed up just a few times. The V call is TRBV29-1, the J call TRBJ2-1, with D tentatively TRBD2 (6 bases). V lost 8 bases and J 2 bases, leaving 16 bases between the germline ends. The germline V gene has CDR1 SQVTM and CDR2 ANQGSEA. The CDR3 spans 14 residues. The CDR3 here is CSIRAQRAYNEQFF. The CDR3 region has the DNA TGCAGCATCAGAGCCCAGCGGGCCTACAATGAGCAGTTCTTC.

V usage is TRBV29-1 and J usage is TRBJ1-3, with a weak D call TRBD1 (5 bases). V was pared by 6 bases and J by 0 bases, with 15 bases between. Germline assignment: CDR1 SQVTM and CDR2 ANQGSEA. The length of the CDR3 is 15 residues. The CDR3 is CSVETASFSGNTIYF. The DNA for the CDR3 is TGCAGCGTAGAGACAGCCTCCTTCTCTGGAAACACCATATATTTT. Complete variable domain (other parts from reference TRBV29-1 and TRBJ1-3): SAVISQKPSRDICQRGTSLTIQCQVDSQVTMMFWYRQQPGQSLTLIATANQGSEATYESGFVIDKFPISRPNLTFSTLTVSNMSPEDSSIYLCSVETASFSGNTIYFGEGSWLTVV.

In its sample, this clone was seen a few times. J is TRBJ2-5 and V is TRBV14, with D possibly being TRBD2 (5 bases). Germline V CDR1 and CDR2: SGHDN, FVKESK. The length of the CDR3 is 14 residues. V gave up 4 bases and J gave up 5 bases, with 14 bases separating them. The CDR3 DNA reads TGTGCCAGCAGCCTCGTAGCGTGGAGGGAGACCCAGTACTTC. Its translation is CASSLVAWRETQYF.

In this sample, this clone turned up many times. The chain links TRBV7-2 to TRBJ2-5; D call uncertain. The germline V and J ends were trimmed by 7 bases and 5 bases, with 11 bases remaining between them. This CDR3 has 12 amino acids. Germline CDR1 is SGHTA and CDR2 is FQGNSA. CDR3 sequence reads: CASKGPGETQYF. In DNA form, the CDR3 reads TGTGCCAGCAAGGGCCCCGGGGAGACCCAGTACTTC.

The chain carries TRBV2 and TRBJ2-5; TRBD2 is a possible D gene (5 bases). From germline, CDR1 is SNHLY and CDR2 FYNNEI. Trimming stripped 4 bases from V and 7 bases from J, with 10 bases between. CDR3 length equals 12 residues. Written as DNA, the CDR3 is TGTGCCAGCAGTGGGGAGTCCTGGACCCAGTACTTC. Residues: CASSGESWTQYF. Full variable domain (rest looked up from reference TRBV2 and TRBJ2-5): EPEVTQTPSHQVTQMGQEVILRCVPISNHLYFYWYRQILGQKVEFLVSFYNNEISEKSEIFDDQFSVERPDGSNFTLKIRSTKLEDSAMYFCASSGESWTQYFGPGTRLLVL.

The chain has TRBV27 and TRBJ2-7; 7 positions agree with TRBD1. Unmatched junction bases numbered 10, after V lost 3 bases and J lost 5 bases. Germline CDR1 is MNHEY and CDR2 is SMNVEV (reference sequence). The CDR3 totals 15 residues. The chain's CDR3 is CASSFRPTGKHEQYF. CDR3 DNA: TGTGCCAGCAGTTTCCGCCCGACAGGGAAACACGAGCAGTACTTC.

The chain has TRBV19 and TRBJ2-5, with 8 positions matching TRBD1. The CDR3 is made up of 14 amino acids. Germline V gene lookup returns CDR1 LNHDA and CDR2 SQIVND (reference sequence). Germline trimming cut 6 bases from V and 1 base from J; bases unmatched to any gene: 4. The CDR3 protein is CASRETGAQETQYF. The DNA of the CDR3 is TGTGCCAGTAGGGAGACAGGGGCCCAAGAGACCCAGTACTTC.

The chain has TRBV7-2 and TRBJ1-6; no clear D gene. Germline CDR1 SGHTA, CDR2 FQGNSA. Trimming took 1 base from V and 1 from J, leaving 8 bases between them. The CDR3 runs to 16 residues. CDR3 in amino acids: CASSLEWASYNSPLHF. CDR3 nucleotide sequence: TGTGCCAGCAGCTTAGAGTGGGCGTCCTATAATTCACCCCTCCACTTT.

The chain joins TRBV6-5 to TRBJ1-6; weak D call: TRBD1 (6 bases). Germline V gene data show CDR1 as MNHEY and CDR2 as SVGAGI. V lost 2 bases to trimming and J lost 5 bases, with 13 bases between them. CDR3 length equals 16 residues. For the CDR3, the DNA is TGTGCCAGCAGTTACCTGGGAGGGGGGGATAATTCACCCCTCCACTTT. The encoded protein is CASSYLGGGDNSPLHF.

This CDR3 is CASSQYSPPDTEAFF. The CDR3 nucleotides read TGTGCCAGCAGTCAGTACTCACCTCCGGACACTGAAGCTTTCTTT. This chain links TRBV2 with TRBJ1-1; no clear D. The CDR3 runs 15 residues. Trimming cost V 5 bases and J 3 bases, with 16 bases left between them. Per germline, CDR1 SNHLY and CDR2 FYNNEI.

Concerning this clone itself: Other DNA sequences in the same sample also yield this CDR3. The chain couples TRBV30 to TRBJ2-5, with D hard to call. Trimming shortened V by 0 bases and J by 4 bases, and 3 bases separated the two germline ends. The V gene's germline CDR1 is GTSNPN and CDR2 SVGIG (reference sequence). The CDR3 consists of 11 residues. CDR3 sequence reads: CAWSVLETQYF. The CDR3 region has the DNA TGTGCCTGGAGTGTACTAGAGACCCAGTACTTC.